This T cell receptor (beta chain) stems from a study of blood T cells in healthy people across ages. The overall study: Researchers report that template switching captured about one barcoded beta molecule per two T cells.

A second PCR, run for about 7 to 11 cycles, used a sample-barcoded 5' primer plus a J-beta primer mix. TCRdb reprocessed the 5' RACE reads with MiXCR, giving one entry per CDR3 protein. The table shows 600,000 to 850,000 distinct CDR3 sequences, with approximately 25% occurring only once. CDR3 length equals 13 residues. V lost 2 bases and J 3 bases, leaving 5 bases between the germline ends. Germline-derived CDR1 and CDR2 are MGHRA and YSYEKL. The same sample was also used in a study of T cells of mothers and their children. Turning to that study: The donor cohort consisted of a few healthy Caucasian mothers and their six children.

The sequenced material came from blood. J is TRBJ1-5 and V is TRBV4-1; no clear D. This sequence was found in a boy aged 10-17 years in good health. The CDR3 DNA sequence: TGCGCCAGCAGCCAACGGTACAATCAGCCCCAGCATTTT. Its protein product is CASSQRYNQPQHF.